The 23 T cell receptor beta chains reported below all come from one sample, sequenced in a study of OX40 agonist ivuxolimab in advanced cancers. The repertoire was sequenced with immunoSEQ multiplex PCR; TCRdb's copy has only in-frame clones and lacks some. The top ten hold 9.5% to 13% of the sample, which has approximately 65,000 clones, around four fifths seen once. Sequenced material: CD4+ or CD8+ T cells sorted from blood, taken in a trial of the OX40 agonist ivuxolimab. Source of these receptors: an adult with an advanced solid tumor such as melanoma, head and neck, liver or kidney cancer.

V gene TRBV6-5 combines with J gene TRBJ1-4; D is undetermined. Between the trimmed V and J ends, which lost 2 bases and 6 bases, there was a span of 7 bases. Germline V gene sequence: CDR1 MNHEY, CDR2 SVGAGI. This CDR3 contains 13 residues. The CDR3 bases are TGTGCCAGCAGTTACGCGGGATATGAAAAACTGTTTTTT. Translating gives CASSYAGYEKLFF.

This chain connects TRBV10-3 to TRBJ1-1, with D possibly being TRBD1 (5 bases). The V end was cut by 8 bases, the J end by 1 base, with 11 bases between. This CDR3 comprises 13 residues. Germline lookup yields CDR1 ENHRY and CDR2 SYGVKD. CDR3 region: CAIQTETNTEAFF. CDR3 DNA sequence: TGTGCCATCCAGACAGAAACGAACACTGAAGCTTTCTTT.

In DNA form, the CDR3 reads TGTGCCAGCGCTCGAGGGGCGGACAATGAGCAGTTCTTC. Translating it yields CASARGADNEQFF. V and J are TRBV7-7 and TRBJ2-1, with D perhaps TRBD1 or TRBD2 (5 bases each). Trimming stripped 8 bases from V and 5 bases from J, with 13 bases between. Germline V gene data show CDR1 as SSHAT and CDR2 as FNYEAQ (reference sequence). This CDR3 has 13 amino acids.

This clone has a handful of counts. This chain links TRBV7-9 with TRBJ2-1; unclear D gene. The CDR3 is made up of 13 amino acids. The ends were cut back, 1 base at V and 5 bases at J, with 6 bases in the middle. The germline CDR1 and CDR2 sequences are SEHNR and FQNEAQ (reference sequence). CDR3 nucleotide sequence: TGTGCCAGCAGCTTAGGGGCCGACAATGAGCAGTTCTTC. Protein sequence: CASSLGADNEQFF.

The chain recombines TRBV18 with TRBJ1-2; TRBD1 matches at 7 bases. CDR3 length: 14 residues. Germline V CDR1 and CDR2: KGHSH, LQKENI. The V gene end was trimmed by 6 bases and the J gene end by 4 bases; junction bases not matched to a gene: 8. Written as DNA, the CDR3 is TGTGCCAGCTCCCGAGAAACAGGGGCCTATGGCTACACCTTC. Amino acid sequence: CASSRETGAYGYTF.

The rearrangement uses TRBV5-1 and TRBJ2-6; D is perhaps TRBD1 (6 bases). Germline values: CDR1 SGHRS, CDR2 YFSETQ. The CDR3 is 16 residues long. V lost 4 bases and J lost 1, with 12 bases in between. As DNA, the CDR3 is TGCGCCAGCAGCCCTGTAGGACAGTCTGGGGCCAACGTCCTGACTTTC. Protein sequence: CASSPVGQSGANVLTF. The variable domain in full, completed from reference TRBV5-1 and TRBJ2-6, reads KAGVTQTPRYLIKTRGQQVTLSCSPISGHRSVSWYQQTPGQGLQFLFEYFSETQRNKGNFPGRFSGRQFSNSRSEMNVSTLELGDSALYLCASSPVGQSGANVLTFGAGSRLTVL.

This clone is categorized as medium-sized. The chain uses TRBV29-1 and TRBJ2-1, with 8 bases identical to TRBD2. The CDR3 has 18 amino acids. J was trimmed by 4 bases and V by 3 bases; bases with no gene match: 17. Germline assignment: CDR1 SQVTM and CDR2 ANQGSEA. The CDR3 is CSVEGRSRRGGPYNEQFF. The CDR3 coding sequence is TGCAGCGTTGAGGGCCGATCAAGACGGGGGGGCCCATACAATGAGCAGTTCTTC.

This clone was counted a few times. The gene calls are TRBV11-1 and TRBJ2-2; D is perhaps TRBD1 (7 bases). This CDR3 is built from 17 residues. The V end lost 5 bases, the J end lost 4 bases, and 20 bases lay between the germline ends. Germline values: CDR1 SGHAT, CDR2 FQDESV (reference sequence). DNA for the CDR3: TGTGCCAGCAGCGCAGGGGGGCGGGAATTTAGCACCGGGGAGCTGTTTTTT. Protein: CASSAGGREFSTGELFF.

This chain links TRBV4-1 with TRBJ2-4, with unresolved D. This CDR3 has 17 residues. Germline V gene data show CDR1 as MGHRA and CDR2 as YSYEKL. Trimming removed 2 bases from V and 1 base from J, with 15 bases in between. CDR3 loop: CASSQFPPLPAKNIQYF. CDR3 nucleotides: TGCGCCAGCAGCCAATTCCCACCACTACCGGCCAAAAACATTCAGTACTTC.

The V and J genes are TRBV27 and TRBJ2-1; possible D gene TRBD2, 7 bases. This CDR3 is built from 13 residues. The V gene lost 6 bases and the J gene lost 7 bases, with 13 bases spanning the gap. Per germline, CDR1 MNHEY and CDR2 SMNVEV (reference sequence). This CDR3 is CASRPQGGNEQFF. Written as DNA, the CDR3 is TGTGCCAGCAGACCACAGGGAGGGAATGAGCAGTTCTTC.

CDR3 in DNA: TGCAGCGTTGCGACTAGCAGCGGCGGCGAGCAGTACTTC. This sequence encodes CSVATSSGGEQYF. This sequence joins TRBV29-1 and TRBJ2-7; 7 bases line up with TRBD2. The junction had 9 bases not matched to a gene; V was cut back by 4 bases and J by 6 bases. In germline, CDR1 is SQVTM, CDR2 ANQGSEA. The CDR3 runs to 13 residues.

This chain links TRBV9 with TRBJ2-1; D is perhaps TRBD2 (5 bases). Germline loops: CDR1 SGDLS, CDR2 YYNGEE. Deletions cut 0 bases from V and 3 bases from J, with 10 bases between. The CDR3 loop spans 15 amino acids. The CDR3 DNA is TGTGCCAGCAGCGTAGACGAAGGACTCTACAATGAGCAGTTCTTC. Translating gives CASSVDEGLYNEQFF.

In this sample, this clone turned up a few times. The chain recombines TRBV7-2 with TRBJ1-6; D may be TRBD1 (6 bases). Germline CDR1 SGHTA, CDR2 FQGNSA. CDR3 length: 16 residues. Trimming took off 5 bases at V and 6 bases at J, with 17 bases between the two ends. This CDR3 is CASSPGAQGVNSPLHF. The DNA for the CDR3 is TGTGCCAGCAGCCCGGGGGCGCAGGGAGTTAATTCACCCCTCCACTTT.

The gene calls are TRBV7-9 and TRBJ2-5; D might be TRBD1 (6 bases). CDR1 and CDR2 from the germline V gene are SEHNR and FQNEAQ (reference sequence). The germline V and J ends were trimmed by 8 bases and 4 bases, with 14 bases remaining between them. The CDR3 length is 13 residues. For the CDR3, the DNA is TGTGCCAGCGGTGGAACAGGGCCAGAGACCCAGTACTTC. Translated, it gives CASGGTGPETQYF. Full variable domain (missing parts from reference TRBV7-9 and TRBJ2-5): DTGVSQNPRHKITKRGQNVTFRCDPISEHNRLYWYRQTLGQGPEFLTYFQNEAQLEKSRLLSDRFSAERPKGSFSTLEIQRTEQGDSAMYLCASGGTGPETQYFGPGTRLLVL.

A few counts support this clone. V gene TRBV30 combines with J gene TRBJ1-5; perhaps TRBD1 as D (5 bases). The length of the CDR3 is 16 residues. Germline loops: CDR1 GTSNPN, CDR2 SVGIG (reference sequence). Trimming pared 2 bases from V and 4 bases from J, leaving 18 bases between. CDR3 bases: TGTGCCTGGAGTCCCCCACAGGCTAGAAAGAATCAGCCCCAGCATTTT. Its protein is CAWSPPQARKNQPQHF.

The rearrangement joins TRBV7-2 to TRBJ2-5; TRBD2 is a possible D gene (6 bases). CDR1 and CDR2 from the germline V gene are SGHTA and FQGNSA. The CDR3 sequence is 16 residues long. Trimming pared 1 base from V and 1 base from J, leaving 13 bases between. The CDR3 nucleotides are TGTGCCAGCAGCTTAGGCGCCCTGGGGGGCCAAGAGACCCAGTACTTC. It specifies CASSLGALGGQETQYF.

This rearrangement joins TRBV5-6 to TRBJ1-2, with 8 bases fitting TRBD1. Germline CDR1 reads SGHDT; CDR2 reads YYEEEE. The trim removed 2 bases at V and 5 bases at J, leaving 8 bases unmatched. The CDR3 loop spans 15 amino acids. The DNA of the CDR3 is TGTGCCAGCAGCTTCGGCGCAGGGGGCGCATATGGCTACACCTTC. Residues: CASSFGAGGAYGYTF. The entire variable domain, with the rest obtained from reference TRBV5-6 and TRBJ1-2, is as follows: DAGVTQSPTHLIKTRGQQVTLRCSPKSGHDTVSWYQQALGQGPQFIFQYYEEEERQRGNFPDRFSGHQFPNYSSELNVNALLLGDSALYLCASSFGAGGAYGYTFGSGTRLTVV.

This clone was picked up a small number of times. The chain has TRBV2 and TRBJ2-7; TRBD1 is a possible D gene (6 bases). There are 12 residues in the CDR3. The germline CDR1 and CDR2 sequences are SNHLY and FYNNEI. The V and J ends lost 9 bases and 2 bases respectively, with 11 bases between them. The CDR3: CASRGGTYEQYF. Here the CDR3 DNA reads TGTGCCAGTCGAGGGGGAACCTACGAGCAGTACTTC.

The J gene is TRBJ2-2, the V gene TRBV6-4; TRBD2 matches 8 bases. The CDR3 spans 16 residues. The V segment lost 1 base and the J segment 6 bases; nucleotides outside the gene matches: 7. Germline V lookup: CDR1 MRHNA, CDR2 SNTAGT. The DNA of the CDR3 is TGTGCCAGCAGTGACTTCGGGGGGGCCGCGGCCGGGGAGCTGTTTTTT. Encoded protein: CASSDFGGAAAGELFF.

A few counts support this clone. The rearrangement uses TRBV2 and TRBJ1-1, with D hard to call. The CDR3 totals 13 residues. Germline values: CDR1 SNHLY, CDR2 FYNNEI. With 6 bases removed from V and 2 bases from J, the gap between germline ends came to 10 bases. The CDR3 nucleotides read TGTGCCAGCAGGGGCAGGATAAACACTGAAGCTTTCTTT. Translation gives CASRGRINTEAFF.

The V call is TRBV25-1, the J call TRBJ1-4; D is unclear. Germline V CDR1 and CDR2: MGHDK, SYGVNS. V lost 2 bases, J lost 7 bases, and 11 bases lay in between. The CDR3 spans 14 residues. Here the CDR3 reads CASSEPTGSEKLFF. The CDR3 DNA reads as TGTGCCAGCAGTGAACCGACTGGAAGTGAAAAACTGTTTTTT. Full variable domain (outside the CDR3, taken from reference TRBV25-1 and TRBJ1-4): EADIYQTPRYLVIGTGKKITLECSQTMGHDKMYWYQQDPGMELHLIHYSYGVNSTEKGDLSSESTVSRIRTEHFPLTLESARPSHTSQYLCASSEPTGSEKLFFGSGTQLSVL.

The V and J genes are TRBV11-2 and TRBJ1-2; 11 nucleotides match TRBD1. The CDR3 has 14 amino acids. Germline CDR1 reads SGHAT; CDR2 reads FQNNGV. The V gene end was trimmed by 5 bases and the J gene end by 7 bases; junction bases not matched to a gene: 6. For the CDR3, the DNA is TGTGCCAGCAGCGTGGACAGGGGGCAGCGTGGCTACACCTTC. Residues: CASSVDRGQRGYTF. The variable domain in full, with the rest retrieved from reference TRBV11-2 and TRBJ1-2, is EAGVAQSPRYKIIEKRQSVAFWCNPISGHATLYWYQQILGQGPKLLIQFQNNGVVDDSQLPKDRFSAERLKGVDSTLKIQPAKLEDSAVYLCASSVDRGQRGYTFGSGTRLTVV.

The chain joins TRBV5-1 to TRBJ1-1; unclear D gene. Trimming took off 0 bases at V and 1 base at J, with 7 bases between the two ends. The CDR3 loop spans 14 amino acids. Germline lookup yields CDR1 SGHRS and CDR2 YFSETQ. CDR3 loop: CASSLGQENTEAFF. The DNA for the CDR3 is TGCGCCAGCAGCTTGGGGCAGGAGAACACTGAAGCTTTCTTT.